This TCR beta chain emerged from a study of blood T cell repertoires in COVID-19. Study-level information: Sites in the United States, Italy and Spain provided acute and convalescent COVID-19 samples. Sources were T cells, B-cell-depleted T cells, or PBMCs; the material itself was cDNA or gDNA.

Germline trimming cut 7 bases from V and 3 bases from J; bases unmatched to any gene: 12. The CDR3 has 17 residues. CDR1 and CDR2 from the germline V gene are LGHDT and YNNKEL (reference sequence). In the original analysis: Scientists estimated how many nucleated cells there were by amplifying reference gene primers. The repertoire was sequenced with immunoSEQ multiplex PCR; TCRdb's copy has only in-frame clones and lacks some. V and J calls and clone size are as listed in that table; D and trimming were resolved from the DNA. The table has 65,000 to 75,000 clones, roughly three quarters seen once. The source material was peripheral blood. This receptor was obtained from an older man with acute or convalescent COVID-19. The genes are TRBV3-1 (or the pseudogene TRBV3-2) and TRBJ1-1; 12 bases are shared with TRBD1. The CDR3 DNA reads TGTGCCAGCATCCACCGGGACAGGGGGCAGGGGGACACTGAAGCTTTCTTT. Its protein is CASIHRDRGQGDTEAFF.